The entry below gives a single T cell receptor beta chain sequence along with its context. In this sample, this clonotype turned up many times. Its antigen remains undetermined. The sample holds no much larger clone one base away, and base qualities are not on file. TCR alpha and beta CDR3 regions were amplified with the iRepertoire nested amplicon-rescue multiplex PCR (arm-PCR) platform from RNA. The input for one-step reverse transcription and amplification was roughly 95-450 ng of either tissue mRNA or PBMC total RNA. Following bead purification, Illumina adapters were added through a secondary multiplex PCR, and the libraries were then gel-purified between 200 and 400 bp. The libraries contained internal 6-nucleotide barcodes that were used for demultiplexing. Libraries were sequenced on an Illumina MiSeq with 2x220 or 2x250 nucleotide paired-end reads. The authors processed their data as follows. FLASH 1.2.11 was used to merge paired reads, and BWA-MEM then aligned the reads to the GRCh37 human genome before TRA and TRB reads were extracted. V and J assignment used an IMGT-derived reference of cassette sequences and CDR3 motifs that included pseudogenes. Reads were translated in three frames, and productive CDR3s were defined by a C…FGXG motif without stop codons. A clonotype was defined as a unique combination of a V-J cassette pair and a CDR3 amino acid sequence. Hamming distance filtering was applied to reads, with thresholds set by the sequence error rate of each sample in mapped regions. In-frame beta chains were kept once TCRdb had trimmed the public reads at Q25 with fastp and called clones with MiXCR. Every distinct CDR3 protein forms one entry, paired with its most common genes and DNA. TCRdb's processing, not the authors' own work, is the source of the V and J calls. The sample table holds 93,000 or so distinct CDR3 sequences, of which around 30% were seen once. The top ten clones comprise 35% to 55% of the sample.

This sample is part of a study of glioma-infiltrating T cells listed by TCRdb under 2016. The study in broad terms: Sequencing of TCR alpha- and beta-chain repertoires was performed on glioma tissue, on non-neoplastic brain tissue, and on matched peripheral blood mononuclear cells. To gauge divergence between tissue and blood T-cell populations, every tissue-infiltrating repertoire was compared against the peripheral blood repertoire from the same patient. Three low-grade glioma patients, fewer than 10 primary glioblastoma patients and three non-glioma patients contributing non-neoplastic brain tissue were included in the paired cohort.

The investigation overall reported the following: In non-neoplastic patients, VJ-independent divergence between tissue and blood fell below expectation, whereas in all gliomas, and especially in low-grade gliomas, the divergence rose above expectation. Group comparisons rested on small numbers: three non-neoplastic, three low-grade glioma and 7 or 8 glioblastoma patients. Only a very small number of CDR3 sequences turned up in both tissue and blood, a result put down to high CDR3 diversity combined with limited sampling.

The clonotype was recovered from a human donor with low-grade glioma or glioblastoma, undergoing nonglioma brain surgery, or in good health (not recorded which). Sequences were obtained from glioma tissue, nonneoplastic brain tissue, or PBMCs (not recorded which).

CDR3 protein: CASIGNPPFGYTF. The nucleotide sequence reads as follows: TGTGCCAGCATAGGGAACCCTCCGTTTGGCTACACCTTC. The V and J genes are TRBV12-3 or TRBV12-4 and TRBJ1-2, with no reliable assignment of the D segment. From cysteine to phenylalanine, the CDR3 is 13 amino acids long. Only CDR3 DNA remains: 39 bases, in frame from the first base. Between the V and J ends, shortened by 7 bases and 7 bases respectively, the junction contains 16 bases.